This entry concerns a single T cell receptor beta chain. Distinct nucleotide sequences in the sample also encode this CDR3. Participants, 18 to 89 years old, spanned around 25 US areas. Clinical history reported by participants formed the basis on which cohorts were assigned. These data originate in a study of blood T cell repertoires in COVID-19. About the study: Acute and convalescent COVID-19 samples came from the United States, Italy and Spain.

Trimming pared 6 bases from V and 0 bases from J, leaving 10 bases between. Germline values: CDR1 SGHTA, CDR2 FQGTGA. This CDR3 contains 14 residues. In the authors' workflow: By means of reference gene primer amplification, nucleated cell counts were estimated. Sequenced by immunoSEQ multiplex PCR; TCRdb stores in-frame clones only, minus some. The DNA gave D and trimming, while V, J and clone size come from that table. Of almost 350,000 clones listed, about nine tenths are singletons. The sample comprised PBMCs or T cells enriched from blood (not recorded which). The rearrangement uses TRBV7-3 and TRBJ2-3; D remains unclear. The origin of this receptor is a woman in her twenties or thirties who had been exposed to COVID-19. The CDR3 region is CASSGGLSTDTQYF. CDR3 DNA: TGTGCCAGCAGTGGCGGCCTTAGCACAGATACGCAGTATTTT.